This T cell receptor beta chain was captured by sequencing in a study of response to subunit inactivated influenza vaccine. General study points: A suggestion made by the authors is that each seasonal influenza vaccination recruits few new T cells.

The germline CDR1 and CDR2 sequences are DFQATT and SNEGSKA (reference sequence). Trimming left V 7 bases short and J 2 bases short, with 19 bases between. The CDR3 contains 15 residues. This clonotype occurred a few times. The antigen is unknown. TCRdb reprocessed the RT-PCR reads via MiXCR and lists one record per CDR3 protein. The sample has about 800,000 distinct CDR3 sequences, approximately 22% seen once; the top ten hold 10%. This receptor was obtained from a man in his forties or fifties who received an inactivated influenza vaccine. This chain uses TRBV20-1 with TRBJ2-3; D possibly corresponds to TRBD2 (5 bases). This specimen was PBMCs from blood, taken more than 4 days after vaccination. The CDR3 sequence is CSVEDRGKVTDTQYF. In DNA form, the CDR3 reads TGCAGTGTTGAAGATCGGGGTAAGGTCACAGATACGCAGTATTTT.